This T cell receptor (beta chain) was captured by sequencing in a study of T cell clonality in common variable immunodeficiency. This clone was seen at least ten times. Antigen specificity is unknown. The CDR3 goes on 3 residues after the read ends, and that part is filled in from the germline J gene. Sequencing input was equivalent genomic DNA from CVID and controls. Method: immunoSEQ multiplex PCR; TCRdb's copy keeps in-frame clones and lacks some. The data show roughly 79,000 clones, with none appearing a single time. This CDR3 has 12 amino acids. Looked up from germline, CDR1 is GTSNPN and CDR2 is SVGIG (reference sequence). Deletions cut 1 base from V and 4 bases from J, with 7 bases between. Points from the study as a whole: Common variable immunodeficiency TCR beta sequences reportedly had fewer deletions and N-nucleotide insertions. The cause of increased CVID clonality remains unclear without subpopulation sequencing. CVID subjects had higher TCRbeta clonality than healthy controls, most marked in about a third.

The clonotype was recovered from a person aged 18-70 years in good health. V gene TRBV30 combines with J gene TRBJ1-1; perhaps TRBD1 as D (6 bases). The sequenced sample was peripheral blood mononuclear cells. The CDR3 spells CAWSAGATEAFF. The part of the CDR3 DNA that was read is TGTGCCTGGAGTGCAGGGGCCACTGAA.